This T cell receptor beta chain is from a study of blood T cells in healthy people across ages (dated by TCRdb to 2013 to 2016). Regarding the study in general: In model experiments, template switching captured about one uniquely barcoded TCR beta cDNA molecule for every two T cells. To avoid experimental bias, donors of different ages were spread randomly across the sequencing lanes. Four age groups were formed from the donors: young (average approximately 16 years), middle-aged (approximately 40), aged (about 62) and long-lived (about 75). Using the same blood draw, the study looked at two additional independent replicas of 1 million unique cDNA reads for two donors, one aged 18 to 30 and the other aged 80 or older. Using deep sequencing normalized with unique cDNA molecular identifiers, the study measured how TCR beta repertoire diversity changes with age.

Libraries came from 5' RACE. The instrument given in TCRdb is Illumina HiSeq 2500. A second roughly 6 to 12 cycle PCR used a sample-barcoded 5' primer and a J-beta primer mix. Each TCR beta cDNA molecule received a unique molecular identifier from a template-switch 5' adaptor carrying 12 random nucleotides. Each sample yielded at least 3 million CDR3-containing paired-end reads. First-strand cDNA synthesis was performed from all RNA using the Mint cDNA synthesis kit, with priming by a TRBC-specific oligonucleotide. All cDNA was treated with uracil-DNA glycosylase and then went through a first 18-cycle PCR with the universal primers M1SS and BC2_uni_R. Under the source paper's analysis protocol: Each sample was normalized by randomly selecting 1 million high-quality reads, each carrying a distinct molecular identifier. Reads sharing molecular identifiers were discarded rather than binned into consensus sequences. MiTCR, with a Q25 quality threshold and the strictest error-elimination algorithm, was used for CDR3 identification, clonotype clustering and error correction. A nonparametric unseen species model using Euler transformation provided a lower-bound estimate of total TCR beta diversity. Using fastp trimming at Q25 and MiXCR clonotype assembly, TCRdb reanalyzed the public sequencing data and kept in-frame beta chains. For every CDR3 protein sequence, its rows merge into one entry that carries the most common genes and DNA. The V and J calls reflect TCRdb's pipeline rather than the authors' work. The sample contains more than 700,000 distinct CDR3 sequences, about 48% of them found a single time. Approximately 40% of the sample is held by the ten biggest clonotypes.

CDR3 length: 14 amino acids, cysteine to phenylalanine. The kept DNA is CDR3 alone, 42 bases in frame from the first base. Systemically healthy Caucasian individuals from Russia, roughly 40 in total and aged about 6 to 100 years, were included as donors. Ten milliliters of peripheral blood were drawn from each donor into EDTA-treated Vacutainer tubes. PBMCs were isolated by Ficoll-Paque density-gradient centrifugation, with at least 6.5 million obtained per sample. Trizol reagent was used to extract total RNA from the PBMCs, yielding at least 6 micrograms per sample. For every donor, an aliquot of PBMCs went through flow cytometry to measure the percentages of naive CD45RAhigh/CD27high T cells. A few counts support this clonotype. Its antigen is unknown. Per-base qualities were not stored, and no clone one base away is much larger. Broader findings and caveats from the paper: Estimates of total diversity based on one million sequenced T cells were regarded as lower bounds and as underestimates. Because the CMV infection status of the donors was unknown, age-related changes in expanded clonotypes may potentially have been confounded. Compared with the aged group, the long-lived group had more naive CD4+ T cells, fewer expanded clones and increased TCR diversity, a pattern suggesting age selection. A strong correlation was found between observed TCR beta diversity and the percentage of naive T cells measured by flow cytometry. Observed TCR beta diversity per million T cells fell roughly linearly with age, and a significant reduction was already apparent by age approximately 41. Conclusive comparison of naive and antigen-experienced compartments was prevented by the profiling of bulk unsorted PBMCs.

The chain employs TRBV12-3 or TRBV12-4 and TRBJ2-4; the D gene cannot be named for sure. The J call is in doubt because the DNA end fits TRBJ2-5 better. What was sequenced was blood. This receptor was obtained from a man aged 80 or over in good health. The CDR3 has the sequence CASSLVGTFGTQYF. At the DNA level, the sequence is TGTGCCAGCAGTTTAGTTGGCACGTTTGGGACCCAGTACTTC.